The 11 T cell receptor beta chains presented below share a single source sample, sequenced in a study of T cell responses to AZD1222 COVID-19 vaccine. Sequencing was performed with immunoSEQ multiplex PCR; in TCRdb, only in-frame clones are kept and a portion is missing. The data contain some 150,000 clones, about nine tenths of them singletons. Sequencing used peripheral blood, obtained on day 0 of AZD1222 vaccination. The receptors here all came from an adult in good health.

This clone showed up just once. The V call is TRBV27, the J call TRBJ1-1, with D possibly matching TRBD1 (5 bases). Germline V lookup: CDR1 MNHEY, CDR2 SMNVEV (reference sequence). The CDR3 is made up of 13 amino acids. V was clipped by 3 bases and J by 8 bases, with 13 bases between them. The CDR3 DNA sequence: TGTGCCAGCAGTTTCGGGACGGGAGGGGAAGCTTTCTTT. Translating gives CASSFGTGGEAFF.

The V gene is TRBV7-2, the J gene TRBJ1-1; unclear D gene. The CDR3 totals 13 residues. The V gene lost 5 bases and the J gene lost 5 bases, with 12 bases spanning the gap. CDR1 is SGHTA and CDR2 is FQGNSA in the germline V gene. This CDR3 is CASSRESETEAFF. In DNA, the CDR3 is TGTGCCAGCAGCCGCGAGTCAGAAACTGAAGCTTTCTTT.

This chain uses TRBV5-1 with TRBJ2-3, with TRBD2 matching over 8 bases. The ends lost 5 bases at V and 6 bases at J; junction bases unmatched: 11. The germline gives CDR1 SGHRS, CDR2 YFSETQ. The CDR3 is 15 residues long. The CDR3 region has the DNA TGCGCCAGCAGGTTCGAGCGGGGGCCGCAGGATACGCAGTATTTT. It encodes CASRFERGPQDTQYF.

The J gene is TRBJ1-5, the V gene TRBV2, with TRBD1 matching over 8 bases. This CDR3 comprises 15 residues. After removal of 3 bases from V and 1 base from J, the junction contained 2 bases not matched to a gene. Germline V lookup: CDR1 SNHLY, CDR2 FYNNEI. The chain's CDR3 is CASSEDRVSNQPQHF. The CDR3 nucleotides are TGTGCCAGCAGTGAGGACAGGGTGAGCAATCAGCCCCAGCATTTT.

The chain is built from TRBV18 and TRBJ2-1, with 8 bases matching TRBD1. Germline V gene sequence: CDR1 KGHSH, CDR2 LQKENI. The CDR3 loop spans 15 amino acids. The junction had 6 bases not matched to a gene; V was cut back by 0 bases and J by 8 bases. In DNA, the CDR3 is TGTGCCAGCTCACCACCGACAGGGGCAGCTTATGAGCAGTTCTTC. Its protein is CASSPPTGAAYEQFF.

Here the CDR3 reads CASSPGARRQFF. DNA of the CDR3: TGTGCCAGTTCCCCGGGCGCCCGGCGGCAGTTCTTC. The gene calls are TRBV7-8 and TRBJ2-1; D gene unclear. The CDR3 covers 12 residues. V shed 9 bases and J shed 12 bases, with 18 bases lying between them. CDR1 and CDR2 from the germline V gene are SGHVS and FQNEAQ.

The V and J genes are TRBV3-1 (or the pseudogene TRBV3-2) and TRBJ2-7, with 12 bases identical to TRBD1. The V segment lost 4 bases and the J segment 7 bases; nucleotides outside the gene matches: 11. The CDR3 loop spans 16 amino acids. Germline loops: CDR1 LGHDT, CDR2 YNNKEL (reference sequence). The CDR3 loop reads CASSPTTGQGAREQYF. CDR3 DNA sequence: TGTGCCAGCAGCCCTACCACGGGACAGGGGGCTCGGGAGCAGTACTTC.

This CDR3 is CASSPDRDRSTDTQYF. In nucleotides, the CDR3 is TGTGCCAGCTCACCAGACAGGGATAGGAGCACAGATACGCAGTATTTT. The rearrangement links TRBV18 to TRBJ2-3, with TRBD1 matching 7 bases. CDR1 and CDR2 from the germline V gene are KGHSH and LQKENI. Losses at the gene ends were 2 bases for V and 0 bases for J; bases not matched to a gene: 5. The CDR3 consists of 16 residues.

This chain connects TRBV5-1 to TRBJ2-1; possibly TRBD1 for D (7 bases). Germline V gene sequence: CDR1 SGHRS, CDR2 YFSETQ. CDR3 length: 13 amino acids. V was cut by 4 bases and J by 4 bases, with 9 bases left in between. The CDR3 spells CASSQGGYNEQFF. DNA of the CDR3: TGCGCCAGCAGCCAGGGGGGATACAATGAGCAGTTCTTC.

V gene TRBV6-6 combines with J gene TRBJ1-5; D is ambiguous. The CDR3 sequence is 13 residues long. Per the germline V gene, CDR1 is MNHNY and CDR2 is SVGAGI (reference sequence). V lost 11 bases and J lost 0, with 11 bases in between. CDR3 nucleotide sequence: TGTGCCGTCCGCGATCGTAGCAATCAGCCCCAGCATTTT. It codes for CAVRDRSNQPQHF.

This clone appeared a single time. The rearrangement links TRBV7-2 to TRBJ2-7; TRBD2 matches 14 bases. Germline CDR1 and CDR2: SGHTA and FQGNSA. The CDR3 runs 16 residues. The J segment lost 3 bases and the V segment lost 1 base, leaving 2 bases of the junction unmatched. CDR3 loop: CASSLGLAGGNYEQYF. DNA for the CDR3: TGTGCCAGCAGCTTAGGACTAGCGGGAGGGAACTACGAGCAGTACTTC.